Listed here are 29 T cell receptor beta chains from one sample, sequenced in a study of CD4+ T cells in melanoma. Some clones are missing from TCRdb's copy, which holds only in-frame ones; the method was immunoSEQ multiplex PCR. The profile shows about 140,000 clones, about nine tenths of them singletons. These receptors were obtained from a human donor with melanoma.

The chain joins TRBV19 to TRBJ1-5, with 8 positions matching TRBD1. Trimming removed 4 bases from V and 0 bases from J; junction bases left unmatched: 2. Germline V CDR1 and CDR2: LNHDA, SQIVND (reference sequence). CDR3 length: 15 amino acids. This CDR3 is CASSTDRGSNQPQHF. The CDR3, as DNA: TGTGCCAGTAGTACCGACAGGGGTAGCAATCAGCCCCAGCATTTT.

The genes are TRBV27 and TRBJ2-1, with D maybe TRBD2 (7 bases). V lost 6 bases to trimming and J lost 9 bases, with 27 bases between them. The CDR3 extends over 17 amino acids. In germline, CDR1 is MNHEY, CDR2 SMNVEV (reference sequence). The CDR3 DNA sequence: TGTGCCAGCAGATCAATTATGGGGGGGCCGAACTTGGCTGAGCAGTTCTTC. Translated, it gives CASRSIMGGPNLAEQFF.

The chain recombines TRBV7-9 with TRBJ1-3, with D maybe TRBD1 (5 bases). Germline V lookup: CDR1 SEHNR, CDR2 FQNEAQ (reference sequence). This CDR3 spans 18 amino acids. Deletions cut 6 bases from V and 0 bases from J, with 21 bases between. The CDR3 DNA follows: TGTGCCAGCAGTTTGGGGGAGGAGGGGATACACTCTGGAAACACCATATATTTT. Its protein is CASSLGEEGIHSGNTIYF.

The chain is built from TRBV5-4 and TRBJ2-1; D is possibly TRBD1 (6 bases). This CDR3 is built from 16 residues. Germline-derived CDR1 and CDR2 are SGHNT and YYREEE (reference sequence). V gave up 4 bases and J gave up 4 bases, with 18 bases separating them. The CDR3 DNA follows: TGTGCCAGCAGCGACACACAGGGTGCCTTATACAATGAGCAGTTCTTC. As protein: CASSDTQGALYNEQFF. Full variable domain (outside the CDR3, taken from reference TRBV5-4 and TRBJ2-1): ETGVTQSPTHLIKTRGQQVTLRCSSQSGHNTVSWYQQALGQGPQFIFQYYREEENGRGNFPPRFSGLQFPNYSSELNVNALELDDSALYLCASSDTQGALYNEQFFGPGTRLTVL.

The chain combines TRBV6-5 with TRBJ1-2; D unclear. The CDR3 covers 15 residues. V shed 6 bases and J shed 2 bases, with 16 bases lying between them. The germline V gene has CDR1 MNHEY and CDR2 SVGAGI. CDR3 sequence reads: CASSDSSKLNYGYTF. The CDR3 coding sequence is TGTGCCAGCAGCGATTCGTCGAAACTGAACTATGGCTACACCTTC.

The CDR3 region has the DNA TGCGCCAGCAGCTTGTCCCCTCAAACAGGGGTCATATCCTACGAGCAGTACTTC. It specifies CASSLSPQTGVISYEQYF. The V call is TRBV5-1, the J call TRBJ2-7, with TRBD1 identical over 7 bases. Looked up from germline, CDR1 is SGHRS and CDR2 is YFSETQ. The V gene end was trimmed by 1 base and the J gene end by 1 base; junction bases not matched to a gene: 14. The CDR3 is 18 amino acids.

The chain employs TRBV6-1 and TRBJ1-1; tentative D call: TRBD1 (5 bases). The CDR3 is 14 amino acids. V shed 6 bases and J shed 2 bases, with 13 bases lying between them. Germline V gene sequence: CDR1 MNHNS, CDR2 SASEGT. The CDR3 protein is CASRYYGANTEAFF. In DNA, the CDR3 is TGTGCCAGCAGATACTATGGGGCAAACACTGAAGCTTTCTTT.

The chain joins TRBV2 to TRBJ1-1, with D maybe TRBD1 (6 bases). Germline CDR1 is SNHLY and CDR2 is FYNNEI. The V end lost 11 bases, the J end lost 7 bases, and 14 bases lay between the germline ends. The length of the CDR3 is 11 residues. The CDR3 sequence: CALGETGEAFF. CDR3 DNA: TGTGCCCTAGGAGAGACAGGTGAAGCTTTCTTT.

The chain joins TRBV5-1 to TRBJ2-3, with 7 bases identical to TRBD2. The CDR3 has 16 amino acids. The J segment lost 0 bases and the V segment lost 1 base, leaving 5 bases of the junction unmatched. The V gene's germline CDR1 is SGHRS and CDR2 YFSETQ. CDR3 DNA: TGCGCCAGCAGCTTGTGGGCTAGCGGTAGCACAGATACGCAGTATTTT. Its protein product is CASSLWASGSTDTQYF.

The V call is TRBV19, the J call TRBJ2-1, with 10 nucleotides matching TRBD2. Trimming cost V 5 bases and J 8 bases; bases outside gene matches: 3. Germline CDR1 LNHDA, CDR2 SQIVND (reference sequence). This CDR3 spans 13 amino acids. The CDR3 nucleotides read TGTGCCAGTAGTGAGCGGGGGGGCGATGAGCAGTTCTTC. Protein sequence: CASSERGGDEQFF.

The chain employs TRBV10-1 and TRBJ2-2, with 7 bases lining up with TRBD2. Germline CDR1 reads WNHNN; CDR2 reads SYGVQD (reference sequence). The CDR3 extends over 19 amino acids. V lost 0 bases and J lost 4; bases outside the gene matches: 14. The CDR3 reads CASSESISWGGWGTGELFF. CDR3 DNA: TGCGCCAGCAGTGAGTCGATTTCGTGGGGAGGGTGGGGCACCGGGGAGCTGTTTTTT.

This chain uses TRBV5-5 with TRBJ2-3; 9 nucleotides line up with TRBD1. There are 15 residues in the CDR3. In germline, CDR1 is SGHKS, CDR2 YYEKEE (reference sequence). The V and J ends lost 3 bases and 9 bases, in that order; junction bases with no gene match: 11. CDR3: CASSSTPGTGTTQYF. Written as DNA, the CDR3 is TGTGCCAGCAGCTCAACACCGGGGACAGGGACGACGCAGTATTTT.

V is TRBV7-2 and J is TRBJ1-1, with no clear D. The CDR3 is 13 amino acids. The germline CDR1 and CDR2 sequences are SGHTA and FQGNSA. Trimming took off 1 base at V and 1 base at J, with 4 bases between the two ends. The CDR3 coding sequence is TGTGCCAGCAGCTTAGAAAGGAACACTGAAGCTTTCTTT. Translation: CASSLERNTEAFF.

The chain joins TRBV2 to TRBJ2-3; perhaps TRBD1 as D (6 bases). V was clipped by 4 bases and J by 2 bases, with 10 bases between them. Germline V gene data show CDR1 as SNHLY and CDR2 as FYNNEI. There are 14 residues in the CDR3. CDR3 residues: CASSGRGSTDTQYF. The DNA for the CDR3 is TGTGCCAGCAGTGGCAGGGGTTCCACAGATACGCAGTATTTT.

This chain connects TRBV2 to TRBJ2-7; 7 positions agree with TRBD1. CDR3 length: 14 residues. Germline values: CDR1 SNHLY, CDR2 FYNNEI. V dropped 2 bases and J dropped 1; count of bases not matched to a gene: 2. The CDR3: CASSENRGSYEQYF. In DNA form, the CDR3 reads TGTGCCAGCAGTGAAAACAGGGGTTCCTACGAGCAGTACTTC.

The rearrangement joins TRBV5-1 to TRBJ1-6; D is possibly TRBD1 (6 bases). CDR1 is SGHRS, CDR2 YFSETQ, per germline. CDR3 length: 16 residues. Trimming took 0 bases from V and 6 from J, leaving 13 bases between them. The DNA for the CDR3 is TGCGCCAGCAGCTTGGAGCCGACAGGCGGTAATTCACCCCTCCACTTT. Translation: CASSLEPTGGNSPLHF.

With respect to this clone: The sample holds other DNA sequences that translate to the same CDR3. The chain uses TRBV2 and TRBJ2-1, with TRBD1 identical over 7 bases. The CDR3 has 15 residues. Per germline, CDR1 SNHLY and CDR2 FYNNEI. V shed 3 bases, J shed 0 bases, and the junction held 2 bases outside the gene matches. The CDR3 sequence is CASSDSGGSYNEQFF. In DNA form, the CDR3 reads TGTGCCAGCAGTGACTCAGGGGGCTCCTACAATGAGCAGTTCTTC.

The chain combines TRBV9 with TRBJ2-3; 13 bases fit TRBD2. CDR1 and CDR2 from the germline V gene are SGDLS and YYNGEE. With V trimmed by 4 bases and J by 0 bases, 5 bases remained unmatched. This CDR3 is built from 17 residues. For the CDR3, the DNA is TGTGCCAGCAGCTCCGGACTAGCGGGGGCTAGCACAGATACGCAGTATTTT. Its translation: CASSSGLAGASTDTQYF.

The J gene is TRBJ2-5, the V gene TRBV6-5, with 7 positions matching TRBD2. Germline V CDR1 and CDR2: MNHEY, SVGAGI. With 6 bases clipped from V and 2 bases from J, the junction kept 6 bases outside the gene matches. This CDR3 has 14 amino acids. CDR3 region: CASRIGGGQETQYF. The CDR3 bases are TGTGCCAGCAGGATTGGGGGGGGGCAAGAGACCCAGTACTTC.

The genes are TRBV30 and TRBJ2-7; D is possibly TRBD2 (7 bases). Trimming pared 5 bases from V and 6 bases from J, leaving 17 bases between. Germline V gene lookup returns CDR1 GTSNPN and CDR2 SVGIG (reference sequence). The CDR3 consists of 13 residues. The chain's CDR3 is CAWSGGHAGEQYF. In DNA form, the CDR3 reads TGTGCCTGGTCGGGGGGCCACGCAGGCGAGCAGTACTTC. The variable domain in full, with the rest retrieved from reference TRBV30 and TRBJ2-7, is SQTIHQWPATLVQPVGSPLSLECTVEGTSNPNLYWYRQAAGRGLQLLFYSVGIGQISSEVPQNLSASRPQDRQFILSSKKLLLSDSGFYLCAWSGGHAGEQYFGPGTRLTVT.

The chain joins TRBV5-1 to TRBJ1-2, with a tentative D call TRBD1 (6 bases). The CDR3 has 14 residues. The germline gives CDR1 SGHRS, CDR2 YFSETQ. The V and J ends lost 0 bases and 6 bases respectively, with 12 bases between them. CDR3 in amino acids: CASSLAGQGHGYTF. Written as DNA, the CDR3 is TGCGCCAGCAGCTTGGCGGGCCAGGGGCATGGCTACACCTTC.

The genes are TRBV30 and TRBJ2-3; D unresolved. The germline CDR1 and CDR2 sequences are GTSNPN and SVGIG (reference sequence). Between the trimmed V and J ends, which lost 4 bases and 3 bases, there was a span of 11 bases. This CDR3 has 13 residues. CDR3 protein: CAWTVKGTDTQYF. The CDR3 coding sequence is TGTGCCTGGACGGTCAAGGGTACAGATACGCAGTATTTT.

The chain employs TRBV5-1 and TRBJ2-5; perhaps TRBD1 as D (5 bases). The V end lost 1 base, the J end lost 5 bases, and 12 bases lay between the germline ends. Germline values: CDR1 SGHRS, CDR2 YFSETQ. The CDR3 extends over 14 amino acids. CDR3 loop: CASSLNQGIETQYF. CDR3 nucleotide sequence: TGCGCCAGCAGCTTGAATCAGGGTATTGAGACCCAGTACTTC.

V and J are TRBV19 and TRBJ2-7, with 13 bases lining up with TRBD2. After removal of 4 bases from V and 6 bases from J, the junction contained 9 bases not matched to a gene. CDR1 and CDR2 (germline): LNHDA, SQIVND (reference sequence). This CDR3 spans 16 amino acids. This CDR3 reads CASSKTSGGTSSEQYF. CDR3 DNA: TGTGCCAGTAGTAAGACTAGCGGGGGGACCTCGAGCGAGCAGTACTTC.

This CDR3 is CAVQDSHYGYTF. The CDR3 region has the DNA TGTGCCGTCCAGGACAGCCACTATGGCTACACCTTC. The chain has TRBV6-1 and TRBJ1-2; tentatively, D is TRBD1 (6 bases). This CDR3 is built from 12 residues. From germline, CDR1 is MNHNS and CDR2 SASEGT. Trimming pared 11 bases from V and 3 bases from J, leaving 13 bases between.

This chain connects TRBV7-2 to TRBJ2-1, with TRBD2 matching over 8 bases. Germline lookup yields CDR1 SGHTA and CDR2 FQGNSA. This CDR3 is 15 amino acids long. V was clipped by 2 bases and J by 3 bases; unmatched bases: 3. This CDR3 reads CASSLLTSGYNEQFF. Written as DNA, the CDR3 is TGTGCCAGCAGCTTATTAACTAGCGGCTACAATGAGCAGTTCTTC.

The CDR3 is CASSPTGGSGYEQYF. CDR3 nucleotide sequence: TGTGCCAGCAGCCCCACAGGGGGCTCAGGCTACGAGCAGTACTTC. This chain connects TRBV5-6 to TRBJ2-7, with 9 bases that match TRBD1. CDR1 is SGHDT, CDR2 YYEEEE, per germline. With V trimmed by 4 bases and J by 3 bases, 8 bases remained unmatched. The CDR3 is 15 residues long.

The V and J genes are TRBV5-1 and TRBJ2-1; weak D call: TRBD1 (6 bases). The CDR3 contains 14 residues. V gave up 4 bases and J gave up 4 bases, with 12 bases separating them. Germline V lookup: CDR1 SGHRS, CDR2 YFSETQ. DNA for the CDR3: TGCGCCAGCAGCGGGGGCAGTCCATACAATGAGCAGTTCTTC. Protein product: CASSGGSPYNEQFF.

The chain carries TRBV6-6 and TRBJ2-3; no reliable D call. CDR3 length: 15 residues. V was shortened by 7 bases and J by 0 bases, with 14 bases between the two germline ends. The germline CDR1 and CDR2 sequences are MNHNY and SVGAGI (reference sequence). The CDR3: CASKVGPESTDTQYF. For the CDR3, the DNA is TGTGCCAGCAAGGTCGGGCCGGAGAGCACAGATACGCAGTATTTT.